These 8 T cell receptor beta chains originate from one sample sequenced in a study of CD8+CD57+ T cells in acquired aplastic anemia. Genomic DNA constituted the template upon which TCR beta VDJ and CDR3 profiling was performed. TCRdb recomputed calls from the reads with MiXCR, one row per CDR3 protein. The table lists roughly 180,000 distinct CDR3 sequences, under 70% of them singletons. The material sequenced was sorted CD4+, CD8+, or CD8+CD57+ T cells (not recorded which) from PBMCs. All receptors come from a human donor with severe aplastic anemia or a healthy control (not recorded which).

The chain recombines TRBV7-3 with TRBJ2-3; 8 positions match TRBD1. Germline V CDR1 and CDR2: SGHTA, FQGTGA. V shed 1 base and J 1 base; nucleotides not matched to a gene: 10. This CDR3 has 18 amino acids. Written as DNA, the CDR3 is TGTGCCAGCAGCTTAAGCCCAGGACAGGGATTCCGCACAGATACGCAGTATTTT. Residues: CASSLSPGQGFRTDTQYF.

This chain uses TRBV10-3 with TRBJ1-1, with 7 bases matching TRBD1. The CDR3 is 13 residues long. Germline CDR1 reads ENHRY; CDR2 reads SYGVKD. V lost 6 bases to trimming and J lost 9 bases; unmatched junction nucleotides: 10. CDR3 nucleotides: TGTGCCATCAGGGGGGGACAGAGAATACAAGCTTTCTTT. Its translation: CAIRGGQRIQAFF.

This clonotype showed up many times. The chain combines TRBV12-5 with TRBJ2-5; a weak D match, TRBD1 (7 bases). CDR3 size: 15 residues. Germline V gene data show CDR1 as LGHNT and CDR2 as FRNRAP. With 1 base removed from V and 4 bases from J, the gap between germline ends came to 13 bases. This CDR3 is CASGLGQGGRETQYF. The CDR3 region has the DNA TGTGCTAGTGGTTTGGGACAGGGAGGCCGAGAGACCCAGTACTTC. The full variable domain, in which reference TRBV12-5 and TRBJ2-5 provide the parts outside the CDR3, is DARVTQTPRHKVTEMGQEVTMRCQPILGHNTVFWYRQTMMQGLELLAYFRNRAPLDDSGMPKDRFSAEMPDATLATLKIQPSEPRDSAVYFCASGLGQGGRETQYFGPGTRLLVL.

This clonotype came up a few times. The genes are TRBV9 and TRBJ2-7; 9 bases are shared with TRBD1. Germline CDR1 SGDLS, CDR2 YYNGEE. V trimming: 4 bases; J trimming: 4 bases; junction bases outside the gene matches: 6. The CDR3 runs 14 residues. The CDR3 protein is CASSQGQGGYEQYF. The CDR3 DNA reads TGTGCCAGCAGCCAGGGACAGGGTGGTTACGAGCAGTACTTC.

V usage is TRBV20-1 and J usage is TRBJ2-7, with 9 bases matching TRBD1. Germline trimming cut 3 bases from V and 3 bases from J; bases unmatched to any gene: 6. CDR1 is DFQATT, CDR2 SNEGSKA, per germline (reference sequence). The CDR3 is 14 residues long. CDR3 DNA sequence: TGCAGTGCTAGTACCGGGACAGGGTACTACGAGCAGTACTTC. Translated: CSASTGTGYYEQYF.

The J gene is TRBJ1-2, the V gene TRBV2; D not resolved. The CDR3 runs to 12 residues. Germline CDR1 and CDR2: SNHLY and FYNNEI. V was cut by 6 bases and J by 10 bases, with 15 bases left in between. CDR3 nucleotides: TGTGCCAGCAGCGCCAGTAACTTGGACTACACCTTC. Translated, it gives CASSASNLDYTF.

Of note for this clonotype: This may be a read error: a much more frequent sequence differs by one nucleotide. This rearrangement joins TRBV19 to TRBJ1-5, with D hard to call. V shed 1 base and J shed 5 bases, with 18 bases lying between them. This CDR3 region has 17 residues. Germline loops: CDR1 LNHDA, CDR2 SQIVND (reference sequence). The CDR3 nucleotides read TGTGCCAGTAGTATAGGCACCATCGCGGGTGTCGATCAGCCCCAGCATTTT. As protein: CASSIGTIAGVDQPQHF.

This clonotype occurred many times. The rearrangement joins TRBV27 to TRBJ2-1, with a weak D call TRBD1 (5 bases). The CDR3 has 16 amino acids. V was pared by 0 bases and J by 8 bases, with 17 bases between. CDR1 MNHEY and CDR2 SMNVEV come from the germline V gene (reference sequence). The DNA for the CDR3 is TGTGCCAGCAGTTTATCCACTCAGGGTAATGAGGATGAGCAGTTCTTC. Its protein product is CASSLSTQGNEDEQFF.